These T cell receptor beta chains were read from a single sample in a study of vaccination and CD4 T cells after COVID-19. The antigens of these receptors remain unknown. TCRdb passed the PCR reads through MiXCR, listing each CDR3 protein once. Counted here are roughly 11,000 distinct CDR3 sequences, around 60% occurring once; the ten biggest clones make up 14% to 15%. The sequencing input was CD4+ T cells from blood, cultured in vitro. The receptors here all came from a human donor who had recovered from COVID-19. CDR3s include the opening cysteine and the closing phenylalanine or tryptophan. Fields, in order: clone size, D gene, J gene, V gene, CDR3 protein, CDR3 DNA. A D gene is named only where the DNA matches it firmly. Size tells how often a clone was seen (once, few, many) or the class of an expanded clone, and some rows leave it out.

NA,NA,TRBJ1-5,TRBV7-8,CASSLLDPGSNQPQHF,TGTGCCAGCAGCTTATTGGATCCAGGGAGCAATCAGCCCCAGCATTTT
NA,NA,TRBJ2-3,TRBV20-1,CSALTLSRGGPDTQYF,TGCAGTGCTCTTACCCTTAGCAGGGGGGGACCAGATACGCAGTATTTT
NA,NA,TRBJ1-5,TRBV28,CATVSTGGQYQVQPQHF,TGTGCCACCGTTTCTACGGGAGGACAGTACCAAGTGCAGCCCCAGCATTTT
NA,NA,TRBJ2-7,TRBV6-1,CASIPTPYEQYF,TGTGCCAGCATACCCACTCCCTACGAGCAGTACTTC
NA,NA,TRBJ2-3,TRBV10-3,CAISEGREGDTQYF,TGTGCCATCAGTGAAGGCAGGGAAGGAGATACGCAGTATTTT
NA,NA,TRBJ2-1,TRBV20-1,CSAQGQRDEQFF,TGCAGTGCTCAGGGCCAGAGAGATGAGCAGTTCTTC
NA,NA,TRBJ2-5,TRBV20-1,CSATTGTETQYF,TGCAGTGCTACTACAGGGACGGAGACCCAGTACTTC
NA,TRBD1,TRBJ2-3,TRBV4-2,CASSLTAGTVTDTQYF,TGTGCCAGCAGCCTTACCGCCGGGACAGTCACAGATACGCAGTATTTT
few,TRBD1,TRBJ1-1,TRBV7-9,CASSFPTGGSMNTEAFF,TGTGCCAGCAGCTTCCCGACAGGGGGCTCTATGAACACTGAAGCTTTCTTT
NA,NA,TRBJ1-1,TRBV11-3,CASSLGLSNTEAFF,TGTGCCAGCAGCTTGGGACTTTCGAACACTGAAGCTTTCTTT
NA,NA,TRBJ1-2,TRBV28,CASGRGAGGGDRYGYTF,TGTGCCAGCGGGCGGGGTGCGGGGGGAGGGGATCGCTATGGCTACACCTTC
NA,NA,TRBJ1-5,TRBV20-1,CSAIGVLNQPQHF,TGCAGTGCTATCGGTGTGCTTAATCAGCCCCAGCATTTT
once,NA,TRBJ1-1,TRBV7-2,CASSLGELGTEAFF,TGTGCCAGCAGCTTGGGGGAATTAGGCACTGAAGCTTTCTTT
NA,NA,TRBJ1-4,TRBV5-1,CASSFNRASEKLFF,TGCGCCAGCAGCTTTAACAGGGCAAGTGAAAAACTGTTTTTT
NA,TRBD1,TRBJ1-1,TRBV7-8,CASSLATGGNTEAFF,TGTGCCAGCAGCTTAGCTACAGGGGGGAACACTGAAGCTTTCTTT
NA,TRBD2,TRBJ2-7,TRBV5-1,CASSSSGEAYEQYF,TGCGCCAGCAGCTCTAGCGGAGAGGCCTACGAGCAGTACTTC
NA,NA,TRBJ2-5,TRBV5-1,CASSLGQQETQYF,TGCGCCAGCAGCTTGGGGCAGCAAGAGACCCAGTACTTC
NA,TRBD1,TRBJ1-5,TRBV30,CAWSLRGQHSNQPQHF,TGTGCCTGGAGCCTACGGGGACAGCATAGCAATCAGCCCCAGCATTTT
NA,NA,TRBJ2-3,TRBV7-9,CASSFTGGWGTDTQYF,TGTGCCAGCAGCTTCACCGGGGGTTGGGGCACAGATACGCAGTATTTT
NA,TRBD1,TRBJ2-7,TRBV30,CAWRTGTGPHEQYF,TGTGCCTGGAGGACGGGGACAGGTCCCCACGAGCAGTACTTC
NA,NA,TRBJ1-2,TRBV7-8,CASSLRRGGNYGYTF,TGTGCCAGCAGCTTACGTCGTGGAGGCAACTATGGCTACACCTTC
NA,NA,TRBJ1-2,TRBV30,CAWSVSGTDYGYTF,TGTGCCTGGAGTGTATCTGGGACGGACTATGGCTACACCTTC
NA,NA,TRBJ1-1,TRBV7-8,CASSLGRVTEAFF,TGTGCCAGCAGCTTAGGACGGGTCACTGAAGCTTTCTTT
NA,TRBD1,TRBJ2-5,TRBV29-1,CSALFRGRQGAWETQYF,TGCAGCGCCCTTTTCCGGGGTCGCCAGGGGGCTTGGGAGACCCAGTACTTC
few,NA,TRBJ2-7,TRBV2,CASSVGVEQYF,TGTGCCAGCAGTGTGGGGGTGGAGCAGTACTTC
NA,TRBD1,TRBJ1-2,TRBV10-3,CAIWDSQGPNYGYTF,TGTGCCATCTGGGACAGTCAAGGCCCTAACTATGGCTACACCTTC
few,TRBD1,TRBJ1-5,TRBV19,CASSGRDRDNQPQHF,TGTGCCAGTAGTGGCCGTGACAGGGATAATCAGCCCCAGCATTTT
NA,NA,TRBJ2-7,TRBV25-1,CASSEAGTLEQYF,TGTGCCAGCAGTGAGGCCGGGACACTGGAGCAGTACTTC